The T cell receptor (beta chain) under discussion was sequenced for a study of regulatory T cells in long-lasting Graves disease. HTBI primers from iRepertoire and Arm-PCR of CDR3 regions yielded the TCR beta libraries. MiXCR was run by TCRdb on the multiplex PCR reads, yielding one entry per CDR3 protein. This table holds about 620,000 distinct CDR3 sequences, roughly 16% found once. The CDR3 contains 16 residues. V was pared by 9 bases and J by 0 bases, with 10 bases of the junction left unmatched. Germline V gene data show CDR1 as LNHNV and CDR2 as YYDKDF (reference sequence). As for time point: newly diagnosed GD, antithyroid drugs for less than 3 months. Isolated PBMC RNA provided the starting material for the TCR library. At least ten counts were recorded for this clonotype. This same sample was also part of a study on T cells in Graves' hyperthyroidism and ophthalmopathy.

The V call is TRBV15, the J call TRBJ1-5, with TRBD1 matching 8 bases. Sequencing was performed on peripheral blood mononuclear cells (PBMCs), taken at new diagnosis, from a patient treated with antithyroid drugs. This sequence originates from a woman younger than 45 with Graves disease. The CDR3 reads CATGHRGANSNQPQHF. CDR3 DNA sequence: TGTGCCACTGGACACAGGGGGGCAAATAGCAATCAGCCCCAGCATTTT.